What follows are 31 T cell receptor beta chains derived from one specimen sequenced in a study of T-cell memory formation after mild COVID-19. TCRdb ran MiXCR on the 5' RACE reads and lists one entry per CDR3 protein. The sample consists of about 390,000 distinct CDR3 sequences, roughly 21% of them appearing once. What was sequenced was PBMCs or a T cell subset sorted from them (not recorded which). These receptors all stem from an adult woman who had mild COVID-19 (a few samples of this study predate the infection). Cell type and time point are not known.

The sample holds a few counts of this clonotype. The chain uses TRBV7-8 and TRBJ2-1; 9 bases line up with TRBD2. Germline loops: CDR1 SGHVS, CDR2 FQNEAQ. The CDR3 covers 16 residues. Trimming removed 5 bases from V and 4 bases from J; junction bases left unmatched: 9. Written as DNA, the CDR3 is TGTGCCAGCAGCACATTAGCGGGGGTTCAATACAATGAGCAGTTCTTC. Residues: CASSTLAGVQYNEQFF.

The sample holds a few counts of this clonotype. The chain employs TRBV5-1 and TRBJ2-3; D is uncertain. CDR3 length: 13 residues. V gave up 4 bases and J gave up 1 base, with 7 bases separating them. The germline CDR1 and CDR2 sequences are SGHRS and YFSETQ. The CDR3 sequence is CASSPDRTDTQYF. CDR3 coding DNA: TGCGCCAGCAGCCCCGACCGCACAGATACGCAGTATTTT.

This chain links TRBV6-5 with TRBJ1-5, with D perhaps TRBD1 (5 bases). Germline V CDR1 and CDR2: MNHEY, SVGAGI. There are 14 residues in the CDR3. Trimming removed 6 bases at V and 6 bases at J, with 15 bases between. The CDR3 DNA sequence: TGTGCCAGCAGAGCCGCCGGGGCCGGTCAGCCCCAGCATTTT. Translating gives CASRAAGAGQPQHF.

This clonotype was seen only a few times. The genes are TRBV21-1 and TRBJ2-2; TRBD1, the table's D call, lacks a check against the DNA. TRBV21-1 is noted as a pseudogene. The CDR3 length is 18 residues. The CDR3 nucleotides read TGTGCCAGCAGCACGTCGTTTCAACAGGGGGTAATCAACGGGGAGCTGTTTTTT. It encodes CASSTSFQQGVINGELFF.

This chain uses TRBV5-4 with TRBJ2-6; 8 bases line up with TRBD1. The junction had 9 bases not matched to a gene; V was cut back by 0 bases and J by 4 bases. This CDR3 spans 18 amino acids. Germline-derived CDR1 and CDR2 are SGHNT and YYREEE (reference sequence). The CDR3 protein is CASSLAGRGQGGANVLTF. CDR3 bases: TGTGCCAGCAGCTTGGCCGGCAGGGGGCAGGGCGGGGCCAACGTCCTGACTTTC.

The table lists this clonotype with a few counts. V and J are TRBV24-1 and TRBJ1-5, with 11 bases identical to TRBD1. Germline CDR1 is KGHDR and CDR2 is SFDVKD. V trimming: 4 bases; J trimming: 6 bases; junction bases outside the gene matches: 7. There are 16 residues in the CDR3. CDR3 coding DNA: TGTGCCACCAGTGACCGTGGGACAGGGGGGTTTCAGCCCCAGCATTTT. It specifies CATSDRGTGGFQPQHF.

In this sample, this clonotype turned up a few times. The CDR3 region is CASSVGWTNTEAFF. CDR3 bases: TGTGCCAGCAGCGTAGGGTGGACGAACACTGAAGCTTTCTTT. J is TRBJ1-1 and V is TRBV9; D remains unclear. The CDR3 contains 14 residues. CDR1 is SGDLS and CDR2 is YYNGEE in the germline V gene. V was pared by 0 bases and J by 1 base, with 7 bases between.

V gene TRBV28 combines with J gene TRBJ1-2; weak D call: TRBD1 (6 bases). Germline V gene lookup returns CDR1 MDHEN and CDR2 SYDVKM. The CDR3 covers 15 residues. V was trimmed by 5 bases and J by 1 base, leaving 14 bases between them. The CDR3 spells CASSERGGVNYGYTF. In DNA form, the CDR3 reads TGTGCCAGCAGTGAAAGGGGGGGGGTTAACTATGGCTACACCTTC.

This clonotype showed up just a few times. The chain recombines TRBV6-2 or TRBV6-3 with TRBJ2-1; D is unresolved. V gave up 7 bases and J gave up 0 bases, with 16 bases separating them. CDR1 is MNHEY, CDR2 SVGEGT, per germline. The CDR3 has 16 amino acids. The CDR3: CASNSDAFHSYNEQFF. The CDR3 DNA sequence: TGTGCCAGCAATTCGGACGCGTTCCACTCCTACAATGAGCAGTTCTTC.

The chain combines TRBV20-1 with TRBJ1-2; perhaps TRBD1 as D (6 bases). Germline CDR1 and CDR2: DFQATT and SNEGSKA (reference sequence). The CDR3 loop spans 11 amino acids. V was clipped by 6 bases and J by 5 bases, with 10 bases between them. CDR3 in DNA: TGCAGTGCCAGCACAGGGTATGGCTACACCTTC. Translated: CSASTGYGYTF.

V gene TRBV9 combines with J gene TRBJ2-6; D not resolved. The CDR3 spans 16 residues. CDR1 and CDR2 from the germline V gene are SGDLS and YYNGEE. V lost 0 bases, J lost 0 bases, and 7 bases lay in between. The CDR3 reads CASSVALFSGANVLTF. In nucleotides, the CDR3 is TGTGCCAGCAGCGTAGCCTTATTCTCTGGGGCCAACGTCCTGACTTTC. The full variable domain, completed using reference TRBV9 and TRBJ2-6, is DSGVTQTPKHLITATGQRVTLRCSPRSGDLSVYWYQQSLDQGLQFLIQYYNGEERAKGNILERFSAQQFPDLHSELNLSSLELGDSALYFCASSVALFSGANVLTFGAGSRLTVL.

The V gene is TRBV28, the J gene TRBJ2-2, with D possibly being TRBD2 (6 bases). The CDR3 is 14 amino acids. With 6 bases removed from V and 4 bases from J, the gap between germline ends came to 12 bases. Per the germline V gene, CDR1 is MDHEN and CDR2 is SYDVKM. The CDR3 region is CASRGGRGTGELFF. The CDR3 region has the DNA TGTGCCAGCAGGGGGGGACGCGGCACCGGGGAGCTGTTTTTT.

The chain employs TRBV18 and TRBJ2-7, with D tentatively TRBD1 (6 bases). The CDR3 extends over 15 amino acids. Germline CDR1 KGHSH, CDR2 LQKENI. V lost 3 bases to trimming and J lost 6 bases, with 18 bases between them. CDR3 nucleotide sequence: TGTGCCAGCTCACCGTCCCGGGACACCGGAAGCGAGCAGTACTTC. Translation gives CASSPSRDTGSEQYF. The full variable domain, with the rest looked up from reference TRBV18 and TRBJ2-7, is NAGVMQNPRHLVRRRGQEARLRCSPMKGHSHVYWYRQLPEEGLKFMVYLQKENIIDESGMPKERFSAEFPKEGPSILRIQQVVRGDSAAYFCASSPSRDTGSEQYFGPGTRLTVT.

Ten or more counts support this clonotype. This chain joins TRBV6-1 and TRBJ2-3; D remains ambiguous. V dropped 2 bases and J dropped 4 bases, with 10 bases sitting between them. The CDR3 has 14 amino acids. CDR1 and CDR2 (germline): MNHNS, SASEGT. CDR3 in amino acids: CASSEPMWPDTQYF. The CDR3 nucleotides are TGTGCCAGCAGTGAACCCATGTGGCCAGATACGCAGTATTTT.

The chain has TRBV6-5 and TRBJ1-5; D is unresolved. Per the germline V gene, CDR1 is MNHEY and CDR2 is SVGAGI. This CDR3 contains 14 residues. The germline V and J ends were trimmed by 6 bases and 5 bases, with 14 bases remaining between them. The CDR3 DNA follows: TGTGCCAGCAGATCACGGGCAGCCCATCAGCCCCAGCATTTT. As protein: CASRSRAAHQPQHF.

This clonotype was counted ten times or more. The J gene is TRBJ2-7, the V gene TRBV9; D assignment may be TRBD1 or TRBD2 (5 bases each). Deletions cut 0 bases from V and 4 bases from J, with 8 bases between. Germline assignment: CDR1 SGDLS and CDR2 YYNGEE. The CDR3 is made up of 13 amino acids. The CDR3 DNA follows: TGTGCCAGCAGCGTAGCTGAGGGGTACGAGCAGTACTTC. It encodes CASSVAEGYEQYF.

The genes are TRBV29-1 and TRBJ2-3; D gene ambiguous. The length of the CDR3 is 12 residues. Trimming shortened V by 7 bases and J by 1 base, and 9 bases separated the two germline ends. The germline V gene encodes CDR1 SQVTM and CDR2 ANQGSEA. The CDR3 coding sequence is TGCAGCGCAACGGACGGCACAGATACGCAGTATTTT. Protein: CSATDGTDTQYF.

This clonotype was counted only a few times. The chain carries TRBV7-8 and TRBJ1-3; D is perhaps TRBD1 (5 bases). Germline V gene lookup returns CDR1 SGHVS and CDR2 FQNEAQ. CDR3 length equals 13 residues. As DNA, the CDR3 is TGTGCGTCCCGGGGCCACAGTGGAAACACCATATATTTT. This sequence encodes CASRGHSGNTIYF.

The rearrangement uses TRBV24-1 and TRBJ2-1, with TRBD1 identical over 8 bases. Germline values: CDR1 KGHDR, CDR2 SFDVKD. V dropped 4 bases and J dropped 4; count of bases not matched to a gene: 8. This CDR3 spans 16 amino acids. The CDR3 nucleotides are TGTGCCACCAGTGAAGGCCGGGACAGGCATTACAATGAGCAGTTCTTC. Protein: CATSEGRDRHYNEQFF.

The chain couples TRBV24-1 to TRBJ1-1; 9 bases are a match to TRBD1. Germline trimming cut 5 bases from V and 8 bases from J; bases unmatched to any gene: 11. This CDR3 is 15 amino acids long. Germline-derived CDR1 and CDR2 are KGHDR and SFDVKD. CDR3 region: CATSAPDRGVSEAFF. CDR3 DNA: TGTGCCACCAGTGCCCCGGACAGGGGCGTCTCCGAAGCTTTCTTT.

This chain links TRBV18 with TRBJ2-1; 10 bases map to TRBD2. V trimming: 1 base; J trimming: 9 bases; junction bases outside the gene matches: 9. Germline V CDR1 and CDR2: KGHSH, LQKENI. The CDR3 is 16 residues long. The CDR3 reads CASSPRPAGGTGEQFF. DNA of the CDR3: TGTGCCAGCTCACCACGTCCAGCGGGGGGGACTGGTGAGCAGTTCTTC.

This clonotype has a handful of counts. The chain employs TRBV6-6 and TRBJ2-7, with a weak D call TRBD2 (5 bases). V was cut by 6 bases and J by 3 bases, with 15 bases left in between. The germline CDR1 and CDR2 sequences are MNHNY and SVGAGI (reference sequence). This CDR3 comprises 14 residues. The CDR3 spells CASRHPDSLYEQYF. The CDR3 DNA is TGTGCCAGCAGACACCCGGACTCCCTCTACGAGCAGTACTTC.

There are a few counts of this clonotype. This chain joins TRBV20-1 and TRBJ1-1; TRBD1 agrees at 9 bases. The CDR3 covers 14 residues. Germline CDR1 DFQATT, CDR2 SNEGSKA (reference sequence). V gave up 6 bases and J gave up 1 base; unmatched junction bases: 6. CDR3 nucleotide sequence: TGCAGTGCCCGGGACAGGGACCCGAACACTGAAGCTTTCTTT. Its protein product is CSARDRDPNTEAFF.

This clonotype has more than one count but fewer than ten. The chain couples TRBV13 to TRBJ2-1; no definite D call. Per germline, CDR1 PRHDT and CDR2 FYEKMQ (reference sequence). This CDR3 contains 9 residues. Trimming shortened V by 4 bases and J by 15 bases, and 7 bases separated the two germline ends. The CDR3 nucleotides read TGTGCCAGCAGCTCCGGGCTGTTCTTC. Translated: CASSSGLFF.

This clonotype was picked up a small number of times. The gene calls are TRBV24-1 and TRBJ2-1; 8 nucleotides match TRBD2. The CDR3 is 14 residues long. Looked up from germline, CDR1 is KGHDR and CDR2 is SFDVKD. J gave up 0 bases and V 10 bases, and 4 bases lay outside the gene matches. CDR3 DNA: TGTGCCACAAGCACTAGCGGCTCCTACAATGAGCAGTTCTTC. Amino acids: CATSTSGSYNEQFF.

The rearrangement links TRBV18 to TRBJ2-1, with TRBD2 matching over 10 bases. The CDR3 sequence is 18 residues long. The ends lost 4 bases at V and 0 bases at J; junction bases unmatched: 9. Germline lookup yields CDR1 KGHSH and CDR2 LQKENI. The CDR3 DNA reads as TGTGCCAGCTCACGGCTAGCGGGGGCTAGAGGCTCCTACAATGAGCAGTTCTTC. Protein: CASSRLAGARGSYNEQFF.

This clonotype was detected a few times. DNA for the CDR3: TGTGCCAGCAGCTTAGGTTCGTCTCAGCCCCAGCATTTT. It is translated as CASSLGSSQPQHF. J is TRBJ1-5 and V is TRBV7-9; D gene unclear. Trimming removed 1 base from V and 6 bases from J, with 7 bases in between. This CDR3 comprises 13 residues. Germline V gene data show CDR1 as SEHNR and CDR2 as FQNEAQ (reference sequence).

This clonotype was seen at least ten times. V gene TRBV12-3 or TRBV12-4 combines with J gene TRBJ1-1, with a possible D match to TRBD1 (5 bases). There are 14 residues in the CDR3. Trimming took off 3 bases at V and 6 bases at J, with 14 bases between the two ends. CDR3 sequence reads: CASSLARGGSEAFF. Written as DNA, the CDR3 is TGTGCCAGCAGTTTGGCGCGGGGCGGCTCTGAAGCTTTCTTT.

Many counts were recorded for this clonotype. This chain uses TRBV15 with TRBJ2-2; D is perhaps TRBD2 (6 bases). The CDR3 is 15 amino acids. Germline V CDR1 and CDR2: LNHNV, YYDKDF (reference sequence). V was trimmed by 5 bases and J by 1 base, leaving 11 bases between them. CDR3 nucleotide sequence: TGTGCCACCAGCCTTAGCGGAATGAACACCGGGGAGCTGTTTTTT. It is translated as CATSLSGMNTGELFF.

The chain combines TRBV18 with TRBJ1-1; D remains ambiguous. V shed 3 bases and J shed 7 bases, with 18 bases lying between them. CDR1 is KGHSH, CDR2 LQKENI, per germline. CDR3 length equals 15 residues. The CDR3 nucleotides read TGTGCCAGCTCACCGAGGGATTACGGTCGGCTTGAAGCTTTCTTT. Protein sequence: CASSPRDYGRLEAFF.

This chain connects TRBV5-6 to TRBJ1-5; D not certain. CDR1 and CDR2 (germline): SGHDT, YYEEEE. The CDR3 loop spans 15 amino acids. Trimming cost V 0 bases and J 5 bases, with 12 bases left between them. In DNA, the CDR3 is TGTGCCAGCAGCTTGGGCCCAGAATTACATCAGCCCCAGCATTTT. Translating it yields CASSLGPELHQPQHF.